The clone carrying this T cell receptor (beta chain) was counted at least ten times. A sample-barcoded 5' primer and a J-beta primer mix were used in a second PCR of roughly 6 to 11 cycles. All cDNA molecules were each tagged by a template-switch adaptor with 12 random nucleotides. One entry per CDR3 protein results from TCRdb running MiXCR on the 5' RACE reads. The table includes about 1.8 million distinct CDR3 sequences, roughly 52% detected once. This record comes from a study of blood T cells in healthy people across ages. Healthy Caucasians from Russia aged about 6 to 100 served as donors. For every donor, a draw yielded around 10 milliliters of peripheral blood. The CDR3 is 12 amino acids. V was clipped by 2 bases and J by 10 bases, with 9 bases between them.

The receptor was derived from a woman in her forties in good health. The chain combines TRBV12-3 or TRBV12-4 with TRBJ2-1; no definite D call. The sample was blood. This CDR3 is CASSLIGREQFF. CDR3 bases: TGTGCCAGCAGTTTAATCGGCAGGGAGCAGTTCTTC.